The clone carrying this T cell receptor beta chain was seen many times. The antigen remains unidentified. The ends were cut back, 4 bases at V and 0 bases at J, with 10 bases in the middle. The CDR3 is 14 residues long. The germline V gene encodes CDR1 SGHVS and CDR2 FNYEAQ. The data originate from a study of T cells in Graves' hyperthyroidism and ophthalmopathy. Findings and limits, study-wide: Appearing also in blood were most of the thyroid clonotypes expanded above 0.001.

RNA transcripts provided the source from which TCR beta CDR3 regions were amplified. In the first-round RT-PCR of the TCR CDR3, the HTBI primer set was used. TCRdb processed the multiplex PCR reads anew with MiXCR; each CDR3 protein has one entry. The data show some 350,000 distinct CDR3 sequences, about 15% seen once. The study excluded patients with uncontrolled infection, other autoimmune disease, pregnancy or lactation. The gene calls are TRBV7-6 and TRBJ2-7; tentative D call: TRBD1 (5 bases). The sequencing sample was made of blood. The TCR sequence derives from a woman in her sixties or seventies with Graves' ophthalmopathy. The CDR3 loop is CASSSTESSYEQYF. CDR3 sequence (DNA): TGTGCCAGCAGCTCGACAGAGAGCTCCTACGAGCAGTACTTC.